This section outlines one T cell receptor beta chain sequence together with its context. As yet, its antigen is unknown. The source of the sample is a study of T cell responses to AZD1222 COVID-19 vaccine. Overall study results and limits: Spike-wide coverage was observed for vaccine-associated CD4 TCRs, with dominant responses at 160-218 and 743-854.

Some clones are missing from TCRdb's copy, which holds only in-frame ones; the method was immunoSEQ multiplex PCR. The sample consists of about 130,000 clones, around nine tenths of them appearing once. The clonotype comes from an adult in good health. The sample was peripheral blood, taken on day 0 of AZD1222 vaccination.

As DNA, the CDR3 is TGTGCCAGCAGTGGTCGGGTTTACGAGCAGTACTTC. Translated: CASSGRVYEQYF. The chain uses TRBV2 and TRBJ2-7; no clear D gene. Germline V lookup: CDR1 SNHLY, CDR2 FYNNEI. CDR3 size: 12 residues. V lost 4 bases, J lost 4 bases, and 8 bases lay in between.